These 21 T cell receptor beta chains share one sample of origin, sequenced in a study of human T cells and chemical hapten exposure. A single record per CDR3 protein comes from TCRdb applying MiXCR to the RACE reads. This sample has around 110,000 distinct CDR3 sequences; 12% occur once, and the top ten carry roughly 1.5%. Specified time point: pre-sensitization, week 0. Treatment given: therapeutic diphenylcyclopropenone sensitization with weekly scalp DPC. The sample here was whole blood, taken in connection with sensitization to the hapten diphenylcyclopropenone (DPC). Every receptor here comes from a woman aged 45-65 years with alopecia areata. Some clones in this sample may be carry-over from other donors' samples.

This clonotype was found many times. V gene TRBV29-1 combines with J gene TRBJ2-3; the D is unclear. V gave up 4 bases and J gave up 0 bases, with 11 bases separating them. Per germline, CDR1 SQVTM and CDR2 ANQGSEA. The CDR3 covers 14 residues. This chain's CDR3 is CSVVRLPSTDTQYF. The CDR3, as DNA: TGCAGCGTTGTGCGGCTTCCTAGCACAGATACGCAGTATTTT.

This chain connects TRBV11-2 to TRBJ1-4, with D maybe TRBD1 (6 bases). The V end lost 1 base, the J end lost 3 bases, and 12 bases lay between the germline ends. The CDR3 is made up of 16 amino acids. CDR1 is SGHAT and CDR2 is FQNNGV in the germline V gene. In nucleotides, the CDR3 is TGTGCCAGCAGCTTAGCTATAACAGGGCCTAATGAAAAACTGTTTTTT. Amino acids: CASSLAITGPNEKLFF.

This clonotype was detected ten times or more. The chain employs TRBV7-9 and TRBJ1-4; D is possibly TRBD1 (6 bases). CDR3 length: 12 residues. Trimming shortened V by 2 bases and J by 10 bases, and 8 bases separated the two germline ends. The germline gives CDR1 SEHNR, CDR2 FQNEAQ (reference sequence). The CDR3 nucleotides are TGTGCCAGCAGCTTAAGAGGGGGAAAACTGTTTTTT. This translates into CASSLRGGKLFF.

This clonotype was found a few times. The J gene is TRBJ2-3, the V gene TRBV28; TRBD2 might be the D (7 bases). CDR1 and CDR2 (germline): MDHEN, SYDVKM. Trimming took off 2 bases at V and 5 bases at J, with 14 bases between the two ends. The CDR3 is made up of 15 amino acids. DNA of the CDR3: TGTGCCAGCAGTTTACGGGGGGCTGTAGAAGATACGCAGTATTTT. It yields the protein CASSLRGAVEDTQYF.

There are a few counts of this clonotype. The chain links TRBV29-1 to TRBJ1-1, with TRBD1 as a possible D gene (5 bases). V dropped 4 bases and J dropped 1 base, with 10 bases sitting between them. The CDR3 extends over 13 amino acids. Per germline, CDR1 SQVTM and CDR2 ANQGSEA. The CDR3 nucleotides are TGCAGCGTTGTTGGACACCAGAACACTGAAGCTTTCTTT. The encoded protein is CSVVGHQNTEAFF.

This clonotype was seen a few times. V and J are TRBV11-2 and TRBJ2-3; D uncertain. V lost 5 bases to trimming and J lost 4 bases, with 13 bases between them. Germline CDR1 is SGHAT and CDR2 is FQNNGV. The CDR3 consists of 14 residues. The DNA for the CDR3 is TGTGCCAGCAGCAAAACAGACTCCCCAGATACGCAGTATTTT. Amino acids: CASSKTDSPDTQYF. The full variable domain, in which reference TRBV11-2 and TRBJ2-3 provide the parts outside the CDR3, is EAGVAQSPRYKIIEKRQSVAFWCNPISGHATLYWYQQILGQGPKLLIQFQNNGVVDDSQLPKDRFSAERLKGVDSTLKIQPAKLEDSAVYLCASSKTDSPDTQYFGPGTRLTVL.

This chain links TRBV24-1 with TRBJ1-1; D remains unclear. The CDR3 extends over 13 amino acids. V lost 6 bases to trimming and J lost 1 base, with 8 bases between them. The V gene's germline CDR1 is KGHDR and CDR2 SFDVKD. CDR3 loop: CATSKRQNTEAFF. For the CDR3, the DNA is TGTGCCACCAGTAAAAGGCAGAACACTGAAGCTTTCTTT.

The chain has TRBV28 and TRBJ2-7, with TRBD1 as a possible D gene (5 bases). CDR1 MDHEN and CDR2 SYDVKM come from the germline V gene. CDR3 length: 14 amino acids. V lost 3 bases and J lost 1, with 10 bases in between. In DNA form, the CDR3 reads TGTGCCAGCAGTTTCTTGCAGGGATCCTACGAGCAGTACTTC. It yields the protein CASSFLQGSYEQYF.

The rearrangement uses TRBV27 and TRBJ1-1, with 10 bases fitting TRBD1. V lost 5 bases, J lost 4 bases, and 10 bases stayed unmatched. Per germline, CDR1 MNHEY and CDR2 SMNVEV (reference sequence). The CDR3 is 16 residues long. The CDR3 region is CASSPRDRGPGTEAFF. CDR3 DNA: TGTGCCAGCAGTCCGAGGGACAGGGGCCCAGGCACTGAAGCTTTCTTT.

V usage is TRBV2 and J usage is TRBJ2-2; D is perhaps TRBD1 (5 bases). The ends were cut back, 6 bases at V and 5 bases at J, with 10 bases in the middle. CDR1 is SNHLY and CDR2 is FYNNEI in the germline V gene. The CDR3 runs to 13 residues. The CDR3 is CASSREGTGELFF. DNA for the CDR3: TGTGCCAGCAGCAGGGAAGGGACCGGGGAGCTGTTTTTT.

This chain joins TRBV28 and TRBJ2-7, with 9 bases that match TRBD1. CDR1 is MDHEN and CDR2 is SYDVKM in the germline V gene. This CDR3 is built from 13 residues. Unmatched junction bases numbered 2, after V lost 8 bases and J lost 0 bases. The CDR3 sequence: CASGTGFSYEQYF. The CDR3 DNA reads as TGTGCCAGCGGGACAGGGTTCTCCTACGAGCAGTACTTC.

In its sample, this clonotype was seen many times. The chain uses TRBV9 and TRBJ2-7; the D gene could be TRBD1 or TRBD2 (6 bases each). The CDR3 is 15 residues long. V lost 0 bases and J 3 bases, leaving 13 bases between the germline ends. In germline, CDR1 is SGDLS, CDR2 YYNGEE. Here the CDR3 reads CASSVAPGGGYEQYF. The CDR3, as DNA: TGTGCCAGCAGCGTAGCCCCCGGAGGGGGCTACGAGCAGTACTTC.

This rearrangement joins TRBV7-2 to TRBJ2-3, with unresolved D. Germline V gene lookup returns CDR1 SGHTA and CDR2 FQGNSA. The CDR3 is 14 residues long. Trimming stripped 2 bases from V and 9 bases from J, with 15 bases between. The CDR3 is CASSLTPPSPTQYF. CDR3 nucleotide sequence: TGTGCCAGCAGCTTAACACCCCCATCACCGACGCAGTATTTT.

J is TRBJ1-2 and V is TRBV7-9, with TRBD1 matching 9 bases. Losses at the gene ends were 8 bases for V and 5 bases for J; bases not matched to a gene: 6. This CDR3 is built from 13 residues. Germline CDR1 SEHNR, CDR2 FQNEAQ (reference sequence). As DNA, the CDR3 is TGTGCCAGCTGGGGGACAGGGCAGTATGGCTACACCTTC. It specifies CASWGTGQYGYTF.

This clonotype showed up just a few times. The V and J genes are TRBV28 and TRBJ2-1; no definite D call. The CDR3 has 12 residues. The germline V gene encodes CDR1 MDHEN and CDR2 SYDVKM. The V end was cut by 9 bases, the J end by 10 bases, with 16 bases between. The CDR3 sequence: CASREGLGEQFF. CDR3 bases: TGTGCCAGTAGGGAAGGCTTGGGAGAGCAGTTCTTC.

Concerning this clonotype: An end of the junction does not agree with germline; a read error may underlie this. The chain uses TRBV5-1 and TRBJ2-7, with 7 nucleotides matching TRBD1. The CDR3 is 13 amino acids. Germline-derived CDR1 and CDR2 are SGHRS and YFSETQ. The chain's CDR3 is CAISFEGAWEQYF. DNA for the CDR3: TGCGCCATCAGCTTTGAGGGGGCGTGGGAGCAGTACTTC.

The rearrangement links TRBV18 to TRBJ1-5; no firm D call. The CDR3 spans 17 residues. Germline loops: CDR1 KGHSH, CDR2 LQKENI. The V end lost 3 bases, the J end lost 0 bases, and 15 bases lay between the germline ends. The CDR3 DNA is TGTGCCAGCTCACCCTCAAAGGGCGGCTATAGCAATCAGCCCCAGCATTTT. Encoded protein: CASSPSKGGYSNQPQHF. Full variable domain (remainder filled in from reference TRBV18 and TRBJ1-5): NAGVMQNPRHLVRRRGQEARLRCSPMKGHSHVYWYRQLPEEGLKFMVYLQKENIIDESGMPKERFSAEFPKEGPSILRIQQVVRGDSAAYFCASSPSKGGYSNQPQHFGDGTRLSIL.

The chain joins TRBV4-3 to TRBJ1-1; D uncertain. Trimming removed 1 base at V and 8 bases at J, with 14 bases between. Germline V gene sequence: CDR1 LGHNA, CDR2 YSLEER. The CDR3 runs 14 residues. CDR3 residues: CASSQVGGYGEAFF. The CDR3 DNA sequence: TGCGCCAGCAGCCAAGTTGGAGGGTATGGGGAAGCTTTCTTT.

This chain joins TRBV7-9 and TRBJ2-7; 10 bases line up with TRBD1. CDR1 and CDR2 from the germline V gene are SEHNR and FQNEAQ (reference sequence). Losses at the gene ends were 5 bases for V and 1 base for J; bases not matched to a gene: 11. The CDR3 spans 17 residues. The CDR3 DNA reads as TGTGCCAGCAGCCGCCTGGGACAGGGGAGCCTTTCCTACGAGCAGTACTTC. It yields the protein CASSRLGQGSLSYEQYF.

This clonotype has ten or more counts. The rearrangement uses TRBV4-1 and TRBJ2-7, with D hard to call. The ends were cut back, 1 base at V and 3 bases at J, with 13 bases in the middle. The CDR3 extends over 15 amino acids. Germline loops: CDR1 MGHRA, CDR2 YSYEKL. The CDR3 bases are TGCGCCAGCAGCCAAGGACTCCCTGAGATCTACGAGCAGTACTTC. It translates to CASSQGLPEIYEQYF.

This clonotype appeared a few times. The chain has TRBV28 and TRBJ2-7, with D unclear. Trimming pared 3 bases from V and 3 bases from J, leaving 6 bases between. The germline gives CDR1 MDHEN, CDR2 SYDVKM. There are 12 residues in the CDR3. The CDR3 here is CASSFPLYEQYF. Here the CDR3 DNA reads TGTGCCAGCAGTTTCCCCCTCTACGAGCAGTACTTC. The whole variable domain, remainder taken from reference TRBV28 and TRBJ2-7, is DVKVTQSSRYLVKRTGEKVFLECVQDMDHENMFWYRQDPGLGLRLIYFSYDVKMKEKGDIPEGYSVSREKKERFSLILESASTNQTSMYLCASSFPLYEQYFGPGTRLTVT.